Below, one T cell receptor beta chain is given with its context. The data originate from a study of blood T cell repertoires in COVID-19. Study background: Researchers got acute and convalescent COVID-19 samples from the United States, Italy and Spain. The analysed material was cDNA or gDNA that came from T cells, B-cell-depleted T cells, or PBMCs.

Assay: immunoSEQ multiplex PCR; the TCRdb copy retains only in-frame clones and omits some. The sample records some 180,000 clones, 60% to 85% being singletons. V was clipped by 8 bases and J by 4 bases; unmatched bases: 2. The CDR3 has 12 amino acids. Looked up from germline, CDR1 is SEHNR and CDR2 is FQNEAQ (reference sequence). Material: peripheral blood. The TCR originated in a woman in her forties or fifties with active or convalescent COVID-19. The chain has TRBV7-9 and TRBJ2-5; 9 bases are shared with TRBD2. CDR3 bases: TGTGCCAGCGGCGGGGGGGGAGAGACCCAGTACTTC. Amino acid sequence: CASGGGGETQYF.